The next 17 T cell receptor beta chains were all read from a single sample in a study of T cell changes during pregnancy in multiple sclerosis. Using immunoSEQ multiplex PCR, the repertoire was profiled, and TCRdb retains in-frame clones only, with some absent. The table shows about 98,000 clones, with roughly 94% occurring only once. Sequenced material: peripheral blood, taken after pregnancy. The receptors originated from a female donor in good health, enrolled as a control in a pregnancy study.

This clone came up a few times. This chain joins TRBV4-1 and TRBJ1-1; D remains ambiguous. From germline, CDR1 is MGHRA and CDR2 YSYEKL. The CDR3 spans 14 residues. V was trimmed by 8 bases and J by 4 bases, leaving 17 bases between them. The CDR3 spells CASGLLTGITEAFF. The DNA for the CDR3 is TGCGCCAGCGGACTCTTAACCGGGATCACTGAAGCTTTCTTT.

The chain recombines TRBV18 with TRBJ1-4; D is uncertain. V lost 3 bases and J lost 0, with 14 bases in between. Per germline, CDR1 KGHSH and CDR2 LQKENI. The CDR3 spans 17 residues. The CDR3 sequence is CASSPRDSLSTNEKLFF. The CDR3 nucleotides are TGTGCCAGCTCACCCCGGGATAGCCTATCAACTAATGAAAAACTGTTTTTT.

This chain uses TRBV19 with TRBJ2-3; 9 bases map to TRBD2. V gave up 4 bases and J gave up 0 bases; unmatched junction bases: 2. Looked up from germline, CDR1 is LNHDA and CDR2 is SQIVND (reference sequence). CDR3 length equals 15 residues. The CDR3 protein is CASSTSGASTDTQYF. As DNA, the CDR3 is TGTGCCAGTAGTACTAGCGGGGCTAGCACAGATACGCAGTATTTT.

The chain has TRBV5-1 and TRBJ2-7, with D tentatively TRBD1 (6 bases). Germline CDR1 and CDR2: SGHRS and YFSETQ. The CDR3 covers 14 residues. The ends were cut back, 3 bases at V and 4 bases at J, with 14 bases in the middle. The CDR3 region is CASSSTGTIYEQYF. The CDR3 DNA reads TGCGCCAGCAGCTCAACAGGGACCATTTACGAGCAGTACTTC.

V and J are TRBV28 and TRBJ1-1; no clear D. Germline V gene data show CDR1 as MDHEN and CDR2 as SYDVKM. The CDR3 length is 14 residues. V lost 7 bases and J lost 1, with 13 bases in between. CDR3 DNA: TGTGCCAGCACCCGAGCCCCTGCGAACACTGAAGCTTTCTTT. Amino acids: CASTRAPANTEAFF.

This clone was recorded only once. The chain is built from TRBV7-9 and TRBJ2-1; 12 nucleotides match TRBD2. The junction had 13 bases not matched to a gene; V was cut back by 3 bases and J by 7 bases. The germline CDR1 and CDR2 sequences are SEHNR and FQNEAQ (reference sequence). The CDR3 loop spans 18 amino acids. CDR3: CASSLLLAGGPARNEQFF. CDR3 nucleotides: TGTGCCAGCAGCTTGCTTCTAGCGGGAGGGCCAGCACGAAATGAGCAGTTCTTC.

V gene TRBV5-8 combines with J gene TRBJ1-1, with a possible D match to TRBD1 (6 bases). Trimming stripped 4 bases from V and 2 bases from J, with 21 bases between. CDR3 size: 17 residues. In germline, CDR1 is SGHTS, CDR2 YDEGEE. The CDR3 bases are TGTGCCAGCAGCCCCCCCCACAGGGTTTTTGGAAACACTGAAGCTTTCTTT. Its translation: CASSPPHRVFGNTEAFF.

The chain carries TRBV19 and TRBJ2-1; D is possibly TRBD2 (5 bases). The CDR3 spans 12 residues. Trimming took off 6 bases at V and 9 bases at J, with 12 bases between the two ends. Germline CDR1 LNHDA, CDR2 SQIVND (reference sequence). CDR3 residues: CASSPSSFEQFF. The DNA for the CDR3 is TGTGCCAGTAGCCCCTCTAGCTTTGAGCAGTTCTTC.

The chain employs TRBV7-9 and TRBJ1-2; 9 bases line up with TRBD1. The V gene's germline CDR1 is SEHNR and CDR2 FQNEAQ (reference sequence). This CDR3 has 14 residues. Trimming at V came to 4 bases and at J to 2 bases, leaving 2 bases not matched to a gene. The CDR3 here is CASSSGQGNYGYTF. CDR3 bases: TGTGCCAGCAGCTCAGGACAGGGGAACTATGGCTACACCTTC. Full variable domain (remainder filled in from reference TRBV7-9 and TRBJ1-2): DTGVSQNPRHKITKRGQNVTFRCDPISEHNRLYWYRQTLGQGPEFLTYFQNEAQLEKSRLLSDRFSAERPKGSFSTLEIQRTEQGDSAMYLCASSSGQGNYGYTFGSGTRLTVV.

V and J are TRBV6-1 and TRBJ1-4, with a possible D match to TRBD1 (6 bases). Deletions cut 5 bases from V and 1 base from J, with 11 bases between. Germline V gene lookup returns CDR1 MNHNS and CDR2 SASEGT. The CDR3 runs to 15 residues. CDR3 in amino acids: CASSSGVGTNEKLFF. Written as DNA, the CDR3 is TGTGCCAGCAGTTCAGGGGTTGGAACTAATGAAAAACTGTTTTTT.

V and J are TRBV5-1 and TRBJ2-3, with TRBD2 as a possible D gene (6 bases). V lost 0 bases to trimming and J lost 4 bases, with 12 bases between them. Germline V lookup: CDR1 SGHRS, CDR2 YFSETQ. The length of the CDR3 is 15 residues. In DNA form, the CDR3 reads TGCGCCAGCAGCTTGGAGACTAGGCCGGCAGATACGCAGTATTTT. Translating it yields CASSLETRPADTQYF. Together with reference TRBV5-1 and TRBJ2-3, the CDR3 gives the full variable domain: KAGVTQTPRYLIKTRGQQVTLSCSPISGHRSVSWYQQTPGQGLQFLFEYFSETQRNKGNFPGRFSGRQFSNSRSEMNVSTLELGDSALYLCASSLETRPADTQYFGPGTRLTVL.

The V and J genes are TRBV28 and TRBJ1-2, with 10 bases matching TRBD1. The germline CDR1 and CDR2 sequences are MDHEN and SYDVKM. Trimming took 5 bases from V and 8 from J; bases not matched to a gene: 2. The CDR3 is 12 amino acids. DNA for the CDR3: TGTGCCAGCAGTAGGGGACAGGGGGGCTACACCTTC. Translated, it gives CASSRGQGGYTF.

The chain links TRBV5-4 to TRBJ2-2; 15 bases match TRBD2. J lost 7 bases, V lost 4 bases, and 5 bases had no gene match. Per the germline V gene, CDR1 is SGHNT and CDR2 is YYREEE (reference sequence). The CDR3 totals 16 residues. The CDR3 bases are TGTGCCAGCAGCCCCGGACTAGCGGGAGGGATCGGGGAGCTGTTTTTT. As protein: CASSPGLAGGIGELFF.

The chain joins TRBV29-1 to TRBJ1-2; D may be TRBD1 (5 bases). This CDR3 has 12 amino acids. From germline, CDR1 is SQVTM and CDR2 ANQGSEA. V was cut by 4 bases and J by 4 bases, with 10 bases left in between. This CDR3 is CSVVTDTYGYTF. CDR3 nucleotides: TGCAGCGTTGTAACGGACACCTATGGCTACACCTTC.

This clone appeared once. This chain joins TRBV10-3 and TRBJ1-2; 9 nucleotides agree with TRBD1. The CDR3 totals 15 residues. Germline V gene data show CDR1 as ENHRY and CDR2 as SYGVKD. The V and J ends lost 2 bases and 3 bases, in that order; junction bases with no gene match: 4. For the CDR3, the DNA is TGTGCCATCAGTGAGAGAGACAGGGGGGACTATGGCTACACCTTC. It encodes CAISERDRGDYGYTF.

The chain carries TRBV11-3 and TRBJ1-1; maybe TRBD1 (6 bases). V lost 1 base to trimming and J lost 7 bases, with 7 bases between them. The germline CDR1 and CDR2 sequences are SGHNT and YENEEA. The CDR3 is 12 amino acids. CDR3 nucleotides: TGTGCCAGCAGCTTAGCAGGGGATGAAGCTTTCTTT. This encodes CASSLAGDEAFF.

The rearrangement joins TRBV6-4 to TRBJ2-5; D is perhaps TRBD1 (5 bases). V was shortened by 8 bases and J by 1 base, with 23 bases between the two germline ends. The germline CDR1 and CDR2 sequences are MRHNA and SNTAGT. The CDR3 length is 17 residues. The CDR3 reads CASVAHPEMGPQETQYF. The CDR3, as DNA: TGTGCCAGCGTTGCCCATCCGGAGATGGGGCCCCAAGAGACCCAGTACTTC.